Below, 21 T cell receptor beta chains from the same sample are listed, as sequenced in a study of T cells expressing NK-cell markers. For each CDR3 protein, TCRdb gives one entry from its re-call of the 5' RACE reads, without DNA. The table counts 200,000 to 300,000 distinct CDR3 sequences; 4% to 5% lies in the top ten. The sample was blood T cells: a sorted CD56 or NKG2C T cell subset, CD4+ or CD8+ T cells, or bulk PBMC T cells (not recorded which). The receptors shown here come from a woman between 18 and 69 years old in good health.

CDR3 in amino acids: CASSSPGHSYNEQFF. The gene calls are TRBV7-9 and TRBJ2-1; the D gene TCRdb calls, TRBD1, cannot be checked with no DNA. Germline V gene data show CDR1 as SEHNR and CDR2 as FQNEAQ (reference sequence). This CDR3 has 15 amino acids.

The rearrangement links TRBV7-7 to TRBJ2-1; the TRBD2 assignment by TCRdb is unverifiable without DNA. Germline V gene lookup returns CDR1 SSHAT and CDR2 FNYEAQ (reference sequence). There are 15 residues in the CDR3. CDR3 amino acids: CASSLEAGFQDEQFF. Full variable domain (remainder filled in from reference TRBV7-7 and TRBJ2-1): GAGVSQSPRYKVTKRGQDVTLRCDPISSHATLYWYQQALGQGPEFLTYFNYEAQPDKSGLPSDRFSAERPEGSISTLTIQRTEQRDSAMYRCASSLEAGFQDEQFFGPGTRLTVL.

This chain connects TRBV28 to TRBJ2-1. The CDR3 totals 13 residues. In germline, CDR1 is MDHEN, CDR2 SYDVKM. The CDR3 reads CASSRGWGNEQFF. Together with reference TRBV28 and TRBJ2-1, the CDR3 gives the full variable domain: DVKVTQSSRYLVKRTGEKVFLECVQDMDHENMFWYRQDPGLGLRLIYFSYDVKMKEKGDIPEGYSVSREKKERFSLILESASTNQTSMYLCASSRGWGNEQFFGPGTRLTVL.

The chain joins TRBV12-3 or TRBV12-4 to TRBJ1-1; TCRdb's D call, TRBD1, is unchecked because there is no DNA. This CDR3 is 13 amino acids long. CDR3 loop: CASTLGTGLEAFF.

The genes are TRBV20-1 and TRBJ2-7; TCRdb's D call, TRBD1, is unchecked because there is no DNA. Per germline, CDR1 DFQATT and CDR2 SNEGSKA (reference sequence). The CDR3 runs to 15 residues. The CDR3 spells CSARDLALAAPEQYF.

This sequence joins TRBV30 and TRBJ2-3; the D call from TCRdb, TRBD2, cannot be confirmed without DNA. CDR1 is GTSNPN, CDR2 SVGIG, per germline (reference sequence). The CDR3 is made up of 16 amino acids. The CDR3 loop reads CARTSGGAVGSGTQYF.

The chain combines TRBV7-2 with TRBJ2-1; TCRdb's D gene call, TRBD1, goes unchecked for lack of DNA. Germline V gene lookup returns CDR1 SGHTA and CDR2 FQGNSA. CDR3 length equals 17 residues. The CDR3 sequence is CASSTNGAGVSYNEQFF.

The chain is built from TRBV7-2 and TRBJ2-2. CDR3 length equals 14 residues. CDR1 is SGHTA and CDR2 is FQGNSA in the germline V gene. The CDR3 loop reads CASSPGSHTGELFF.

This CDR3 reads CASSPTGGSEGNEQFF. The chain carries TRBV5-1 and TRBJ2-1; TCRdb proposes TRBD2, but this gene call is untestable without DNA. CDR1 SGHRS and CDR2 YFSETQ come from the germline V gene. The CDR3 totals 16 residues.

V gene TRBV5-6 combines with J gene TRBJ2-2; TCRdb names TRBD2, which stays unverified in the absence of DNA. Germline CDR1 reads SGHDT; CDR2 reads YYEEEE. This CDR3 region has 17 residues. The CDR3: CASSLALSGRNTGELFF.

The CDR3: CASGTNYEQYF. The V gene is TRBV6-5, the J gene TRBJ2-7; the D call from TCRdb, TRBD2, cannot be confirmed without DNA. This CDR3 spans 11 amino acids. Germline V lookup: CDR1 MNHEY, CDR2 SVGAGI.

The chain joins TRBV6-2 or TRBV6-3 to TRBJ2-2; the D call from TCRdb, TRBD2, cannot be confirmed without DNA. The length of the CDR3 is 12 residues. Germline V gene lookup returns CDR1 MNHEY and CDR2 SVGEGT. This chain's CDR3 is CASKWGAGELFF.

The CDR3 loop reads CATSRDGRGDQPQHF. The chain couples TRBV15 to TRBJ1-5; the D call of TRBD1 rests on TCRdb alone, since no DNA is present to check it. Germline CDR1 reads LNHNV; CDR2 reads YYDKDF (reference sequence). The CDR3 covers 15 residues.

V is TRBV11-2 and J is TRBJ2-5; TCRdb's assignment of TRBD1 cannot be checked, as there is no DNA. The length of the CDR3 is 18 residues. CDR1 is SGHAT, CDR2 FQNNGV, per germline. The CDR3 protein is CASSPGTGGARYQETQYF.

The V and J genes are TRBV20-1 and TRBJ2-1; TCRdb's D gene call, TRBD1, goes unchecked for lack of DNA. Germline-derived CDR1 and CDR2 are DFQATT and SNEGSKA (reference sequence). This CDR3 is 14 amino acids long. CDR3 sequence: CSGIGSPAYNEQFF.

The chain is built from TRBV24-1 and TRBJ1-1. The CDR3 sequence is 15 residues long. Per germline, CDR1 KGHDR and CDR2 SFDVKD. CDR3 sequence reads: CATSDPTEGNTEAFF.

The chain is built from TRBV5-1 and TRBJ2-7; TCRdb's assignment of TRBD1 cannot be checked, as there is no DNA. Germline CDR1 SGHRS, CDR2 YFSETQ. This CDR3 has 17 amino acids. The CDR3 is CASSLSAGVLRTYEQYF.

The genes are TRBV28 and TRBJ1-5; lacking DNA, the TRBD1 call made by TCRdb goes unchecked. CDR1 is MDHEN and CDR2 is SYDVKM in the germline V gene. This CDR3 comprises 17 residues. This CDR3 reads CASSGQGNLYSNQPQHF.

The chain couples TRBV29-1 to TRBJ1-1; TCRdb returns TRBD1, unconfirmable since there is no DNA. CDR3 length: 15 residues. Germline lookup yields CDR1 SQVTM and CDR2 ANQGSEA. CDR3 in amino acids: CSVEDWGAMNTEAFF.

The chain carries TRBV7-9 and TRBJ2-1; the D call of TRBD1 rests on TCRdb alone, since no DNA is present to check it. Germline V gene data show CDR1 as SEHNR and CDR2 as FQNEAQ (reference sequence). The length of the CDR3 is 14 residues. The CDR3 loop is CASSLGTLFNEQFF.

CDR3 region: CASGIGPTDTQYF. The chain links TRBV5-4 to TRBJ2-3; TCRdb's assignment of TRBD1 cannot be checked, as there is no DNA. The germline V gene has CDR1 SGHNT and CDR2 YYREEE (reference sequence). This CDR3 region has 13 residues.